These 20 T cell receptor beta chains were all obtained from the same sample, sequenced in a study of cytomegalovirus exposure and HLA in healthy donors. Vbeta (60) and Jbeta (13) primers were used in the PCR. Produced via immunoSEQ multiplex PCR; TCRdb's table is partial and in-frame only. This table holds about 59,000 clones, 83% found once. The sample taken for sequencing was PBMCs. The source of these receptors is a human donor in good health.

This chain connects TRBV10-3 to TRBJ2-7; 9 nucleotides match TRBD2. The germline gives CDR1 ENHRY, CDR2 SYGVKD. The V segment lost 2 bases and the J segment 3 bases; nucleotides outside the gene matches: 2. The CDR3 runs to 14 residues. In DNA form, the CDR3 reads TGTGCCATCAGTGAGGGCGGGAGGGTCTACGAGCAGTACTTC. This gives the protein CAISEGGRVYEQYF.

The CDR3 spells CASSLFSAGTDYSNQPQHF. In DNA form, the CDR3 reads TGTGCCAGCAGTTTATTTTCCGCCGGGACTGACTATAGCAATCAGCCCCAGCATTTT. The chain joins TRBV27 to TRBJ1-5; a weak D match, TRBD1 (5 bases). Germline CDR1 and CDR2: MNHEY and SMNVEV (reference sequence). CDR3 length: 19 amino acids. V lost 1 base and J 0 bases, leaving 19 bases between the germline ends.

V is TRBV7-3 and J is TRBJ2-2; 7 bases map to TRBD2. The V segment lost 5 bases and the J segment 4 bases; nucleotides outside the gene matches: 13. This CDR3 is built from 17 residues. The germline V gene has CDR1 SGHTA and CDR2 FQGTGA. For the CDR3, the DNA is TGTGCCAGCAGCGTATCATCTAGCGGAGGGCGCACCGGGGAGCTGTTTTTT. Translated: CASSVSSSGGRTGELFF. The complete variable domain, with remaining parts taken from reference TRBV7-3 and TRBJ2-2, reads GAGVSQTPSNKVTEKGKYVELRCDPISGHTALYWYRQSLGQGPEFLIYFQGTGAADDSGLPNDRFFAVRPEGSVSTLKIQRTERGDSAVYLCASSVSSSGGRTGELFFGEGSRLTVL.

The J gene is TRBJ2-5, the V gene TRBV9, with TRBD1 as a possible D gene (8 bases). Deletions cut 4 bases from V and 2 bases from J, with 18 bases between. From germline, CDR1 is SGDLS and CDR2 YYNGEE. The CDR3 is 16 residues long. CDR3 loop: CASSRRQGREQETQYF. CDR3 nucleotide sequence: TGTGCCAGCAGCCGCCGACAGGGGAGGGAACAAGAGACCCAGTACTTC.

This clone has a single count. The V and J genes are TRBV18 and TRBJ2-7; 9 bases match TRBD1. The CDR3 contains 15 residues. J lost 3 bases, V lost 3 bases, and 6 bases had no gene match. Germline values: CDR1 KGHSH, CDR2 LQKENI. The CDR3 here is CASSPEDRGVYEQYF. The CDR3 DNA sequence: TGTGCCAGCTCACCTGAGGACAGGGGCGTCTACGAGCAGTACTTC.

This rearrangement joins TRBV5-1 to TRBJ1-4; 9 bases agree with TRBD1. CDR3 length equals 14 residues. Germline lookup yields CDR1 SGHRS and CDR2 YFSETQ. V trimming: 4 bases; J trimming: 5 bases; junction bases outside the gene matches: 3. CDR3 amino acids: CASSTGTGNEKLFF. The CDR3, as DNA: TGCGCCAGCAGCACCGGGACAGGGAATGAAAAACTGTTTTTT.

The CDR3 sequence: CAISENRGDGTSGRETQYF. CDR3 coding DNA: TGTGCCATCAGTGAGAATCGGGGGGACGGGACTAGCGGGAGAGAGACCCAGTACTTC. The genes are TRBV10-3 and TRBJ2-5, with 14 positions matching TRBD2. The CDR3 is 19 residues long. Trimming at V came to 2 bases and at J to 4 bases, leaving 12 bases not matched to a gene. Germline V CDR1 and CDR2: ENHRY, SYGVKD.

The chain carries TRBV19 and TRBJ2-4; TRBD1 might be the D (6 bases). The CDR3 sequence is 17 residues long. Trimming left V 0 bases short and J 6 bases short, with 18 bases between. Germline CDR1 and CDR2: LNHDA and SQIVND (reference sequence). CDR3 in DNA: TGTGCCAGTAGTATAGATGGAGGATCTCGAGGGGGAAACATTCAGTACTTC. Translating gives CASSIDGGSRGGNIQYF.

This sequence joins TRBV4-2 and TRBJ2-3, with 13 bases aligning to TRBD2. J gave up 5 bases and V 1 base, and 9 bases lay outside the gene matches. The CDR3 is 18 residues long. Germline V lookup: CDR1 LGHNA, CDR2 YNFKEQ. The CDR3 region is CASSQAGTSGNRGDTQYF. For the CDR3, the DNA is TGTGCCAGCAGCCAAGCAGGGACTAGCGGGAACCGCGGAGATACGCAGTATTTT.

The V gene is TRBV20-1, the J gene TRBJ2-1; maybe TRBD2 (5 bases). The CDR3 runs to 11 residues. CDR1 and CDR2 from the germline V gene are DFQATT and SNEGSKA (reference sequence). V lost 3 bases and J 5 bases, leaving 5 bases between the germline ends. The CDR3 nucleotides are TGCAGTGCTAGGAGGGACAATGAGCAGTTCTTC. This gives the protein CSARRDNEQFF.

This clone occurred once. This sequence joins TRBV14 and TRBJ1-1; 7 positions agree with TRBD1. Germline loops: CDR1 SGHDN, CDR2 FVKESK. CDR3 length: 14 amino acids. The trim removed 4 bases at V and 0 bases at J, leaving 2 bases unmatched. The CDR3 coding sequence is TGTGCCAGCAGCCGGGACAGTCTGAACACTGAAGCTTTCTTT. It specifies CASSRDSLNTEAFF.

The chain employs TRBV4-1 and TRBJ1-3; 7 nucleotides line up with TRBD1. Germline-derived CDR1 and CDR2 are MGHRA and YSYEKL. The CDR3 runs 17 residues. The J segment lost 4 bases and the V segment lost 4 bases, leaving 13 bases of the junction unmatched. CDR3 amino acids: CASSRGPTGFFGNTIYF. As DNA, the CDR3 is TGCGCCAGCAGCCGCGGACCGACAGGGTTTTTCGGAAACACCATATATTTT.

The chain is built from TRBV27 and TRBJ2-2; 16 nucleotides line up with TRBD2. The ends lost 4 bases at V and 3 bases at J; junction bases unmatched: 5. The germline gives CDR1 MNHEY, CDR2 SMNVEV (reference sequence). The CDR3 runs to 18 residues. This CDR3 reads CASSSGLAGGPDTGELFF. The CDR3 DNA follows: TGTGCCAGCAGTTCGGGACTAGCGGGAGGGCCTGACACCGGGGAGCTGTTTTTT.

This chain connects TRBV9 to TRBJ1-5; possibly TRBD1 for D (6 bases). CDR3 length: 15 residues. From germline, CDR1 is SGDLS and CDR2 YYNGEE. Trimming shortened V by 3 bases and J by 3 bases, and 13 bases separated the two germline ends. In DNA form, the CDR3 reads TGTGCCAGCAGCGCGACAGGCGTCACCAATCAGCCCCAGCATTTT. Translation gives CASSATGVTNQPQHF.

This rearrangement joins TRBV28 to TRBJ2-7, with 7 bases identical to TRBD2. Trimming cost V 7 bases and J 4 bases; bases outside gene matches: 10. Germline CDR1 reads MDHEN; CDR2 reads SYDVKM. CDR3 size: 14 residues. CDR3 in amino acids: CASTQVGGIYEQYF. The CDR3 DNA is TGTGCCAGCACCCAGGTGGGGGGGATATACGAGCAGTACTTC. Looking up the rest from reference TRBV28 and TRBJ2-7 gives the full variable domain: DVKVTQSSRYLVKRTGEKVFLECVQDMDHENMFWYRQDPGLGLRLIYFSYDVKMKEKGDIPEGYSVSREKKERFSLILESASTNQTSMYLCASTQVGGIYEQYFGPGTRLTVT.

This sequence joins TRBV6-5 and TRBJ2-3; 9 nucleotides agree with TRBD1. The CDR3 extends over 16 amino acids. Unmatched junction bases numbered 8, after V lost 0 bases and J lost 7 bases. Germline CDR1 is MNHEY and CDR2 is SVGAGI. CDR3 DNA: TGTGCCAGCAGTTACTCCGGGACAGGGAGCGGTTATACGCAGTATTTT. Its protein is CASSYSGTGSGYTQYF.

In DNA, the CDR3 is TGTGCCAGCAGCGGGGGCGGTTCGAGCTCCTACAATGAGCAGTTCTTC. Translated: CASSGGGSSSYNEQFF. The V call is TRBV5-8, the J call TRBJ2-1; weak D call: TRBD1 (6 bases). With 4 bases removed from V and 0 bases from J, the gap between germline ends came to 14 bases. Germline V gene data show CDR1 as SGHTS and CDR2 as YDEGEE. There are 16 residues in the CDR3.

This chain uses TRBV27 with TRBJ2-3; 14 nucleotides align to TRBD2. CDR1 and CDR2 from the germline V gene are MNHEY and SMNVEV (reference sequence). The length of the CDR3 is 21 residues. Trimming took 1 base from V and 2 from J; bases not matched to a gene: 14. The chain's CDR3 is CASSLWPGLAGAGGDTDTQYF. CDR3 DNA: TGTGCCAGCAGTTTATGGCCGGGACTAGCGGGAGCCGGCGGGGACACAGATACGCAGTATTTT.

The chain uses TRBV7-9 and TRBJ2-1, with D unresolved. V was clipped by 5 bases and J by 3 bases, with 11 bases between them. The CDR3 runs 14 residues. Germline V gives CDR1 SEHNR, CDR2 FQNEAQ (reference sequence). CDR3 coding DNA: TGTGCCAGCAGCCCCCCGCGGAACTACAATGAGCAGTTCTTC. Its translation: CASSPPRNYNEQFF. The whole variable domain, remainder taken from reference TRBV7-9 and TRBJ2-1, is DTGVSQNPRHKITKRGQNVTFRCDPISEHNRLYWYRQTLGQGPEFLTYFQNEAQLEKSRLLSDRFSAERPKGSFSTLEIQRTEQGDSAMYLCASSPPRNYNEQFFGPGTRLTVL.

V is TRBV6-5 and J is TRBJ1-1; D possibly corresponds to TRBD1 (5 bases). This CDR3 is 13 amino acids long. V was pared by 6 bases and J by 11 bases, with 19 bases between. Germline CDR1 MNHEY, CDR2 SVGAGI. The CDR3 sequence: CASSTQDAGRAFF. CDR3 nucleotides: TGTGCCAGCAGCACACAGGACGCCGGCCGGGCTTTCTTT.